The subject of this entry is one TCR beta chain. Its antigen remains undetermined. Per-base qualities were not stored, and no clone one base away is much larger. Peripheral blood CD8+ and CD4+ T cells from healthy donors, Susac syndrome patients and multiple sclerosis patients were profiled by high-throughput TCR beta sequencing. The healthy donors served as controls matched for age and sex. Bulk CD8+ and CD4+ T cells were purified magnetically by negative isolation, whereas CD8+ TEMRA cells were enriched by FACS. Blood was drawn into EDTA tubes, processed within 24 hours, and PBMCs were isolated by density gradient centrifugation. PBMCs intended for TCR sequencing were frozen in liquid nitrogen and were later thawed in a 37 degrees C water bath. Purity of sorted or isolated CD4+, CD8+ and CD8+ TEMRA cells was at least 90%. According to the germline V gene, CDR1 reads MNHEY and CDR2 reads SVGAGI. The V end gives up 2 bases and the J end 4 bases, leaving 2 bases in the junction not matched to a gene. Taken from cysteine to phenylalanine, the CDR3 has 13 residues. Only the CDR3 part of the read is kept: 39 bases, read in frame from the first base.

This specimen comes from a study of CD8 T cells in Susac syndrome (dated by TCRdb to about 2019). With respect to the entire study: Whether CD8+ T cell activation and differentiation in Susac syndrome was antigen driven was tested using repertoire sequencing. CD8+ T cell repertoire clonality was compared between approximately 12 healthy donors, some 14 Susac syndrome patients and fewer than 19 multiple sclerosis patients. General study outcomes and caveats: The number of individuals in the TCR sequencing and HLA analysis was acknowledged as relatively small.

RNA was extracted with the RNeasy kit and roughly 0.45 to 1 ug was reverse transcribed using random hexamers. The immunoSEQ multiplex PCR assay, covering 54 Vbeta and 13 Jbeta segments, was used to amplify TCR beta CDR3 regions. PCR amplification bias was corrected by using a synthetic template baseline for primer optimization and computational correction. The authors processed their data as follows. Reads were annotated to V, D and J genes according to IMGT and were analyzed with immunoSEQ Analyzer, with only productive sequences retained. Clonality was calculated as one minus the Shannon entropy normalized by log2 of the number of productive unique sequences. For each patient and control, public and private clones were evaluated among the 100 most prevalent clones. Susac-specific clones were defined as absent from healthy and MS cohorts, over a thousand published viral clones and other ImmuneACCESS disease sequences. TCRdb reran the public reads through fastp at Q25 and MiXCR, keeping productive beta chains. Each entry merges the rows of one CDR3 protein and shows their most common DNA and genes. These V and J calls rely on TCRdb rather than the paper's analysis. The sample table holds about 22,000 distinct CDR3 sequences, of which 85% to 95% were seen once. The ten largest make up 0.27% of the sample.

The sequence is built from TRBV6-5 and TRBJ2-7, with 7 bases matching TRBD1. The sequencing input was CD8+ T cells from PBMCs. The source is a human donor in good health. The sequenced DNA: TGTGCCAGCAGTTACAGGGGGCGGTACGAGCAGTACTTC. Its coded protein is CASSYRGRYEQYF.